These T cell receptor beta chains were read from a single sample in a study of STAT3 mutations in large granular lymphocyte leukemia. Assay: immunoSEQ multiplex PCR; the TCRdb copy retains only in-frame clones and omits some. The data contain about 19,000 clones, around 93% of them singletons. Sequencing was performed on peripheral blood mononuclear cells. These receptors came from a man aged 60 to 69 with T-cell large granular lymphocyte leukemia. Some clones in this sample may be carry-over from other donors' samples. CDR3s include the opening cysteine and the closing phenylalanine or tryptophan. A D gene is named only where the DNA matches it firmly. Size values are once, few and many counts, or a class for expanded clones, and some rows have none.

j_call clone_size v_call d_call cdr3_nt cdr3_aa
TRBJ2-7 NA TRBV5-1 NA TGCGCCAGCAGCTTGGAAGGCAGGGCCTACGAGCAGTACTTC CASSLEGRAYEQYF
TRBJ2-4 NA TRBV18 NA TGTGCCAGTTCACAGGCACCTCTAGCCAAAAACATTCAGTACTTC CASSQAPLAKNIQYF
TRBJ2-3 once TRBV5-1 TRBD2 TGCGCCAGCAGCTTGGGACTAGCGGAGACAGATACGCAGTATTTT CASSLGLAETDTQYF
TRBJ2-5 NA TRBV11-1 TRBD1 TGTGCCAGCAGGGGCAGGGGGCCTTCCAGAGAGACCCAGTACTTC CASRGRGPSRETQYF
TRBJ2-1 NA TRBV29-1 NA TGCAGCGTCCCCGGGCGGGACGGTTTGGATGAGCAGTTCTTC CSVPGRDGLDEQFF
TRBJ1-5 NA TRBV7-8 NA TGTGCCAGCAGCTTAGCGCCGGGGGAGGCCCAGCATTTT CASSLAPGEAQHF
TRBJ2-1 NA TRBV5-1 TRBD2 TGCGCCAGCAGCTTGGGGCGGGAGTGGGCCTTACACAATGAGCAGTTCTTC CASSLGREWALHNEQFF
TRBJ1-6 NA TRBV7-3 NA TGTGCCAGCAGCTTACCGGGTTCACCCCTCCACTTT CASSLPGSPLHF
TRBJ2-7 NA TRBV27 TRBD2 TGTGCCAGCACTACCCTCACTAGCGGGCCAGTCTACGAGCAGTACTTC CASTTLTSGPVYEQYF
TRBJ2-1 NA TRBV5-1 NA TGCGCCAGCAGCTTGGGTAGGGTCGGGTACAATGAGCAGTTCTTC CASSLGRVGYNEQFF
TRBJ2-2 few TRBV30 TRBD2 TGTGCCTGGAGTGACTTCGGACTAGCGATTGCTGGGGAGCTGTTTTTT CAWSDFGLAIAGELFF
TRBJ2-7 NA TRBV10-3 TRBD1 TGTGCCAGCCTCAAAGACAGGGACGACTACGAGCAGTACTTC CASLKDRDDYEQYF
TRBJ1-6 NA TRBV5-1 NA TGCGCCAGCAGCCGATCAGGGGCGAGCTCCTATAATTCACCCCTCCACTTT CASSRSGASSYNSPLHF
TRBJ2-7 NA TRBV5-5 TRBD2 TGTGCCAGCAGCCAAAGGACTAGCGGAATCACCTACGAGCAGTACTTC CASSQRTSGITYEQYF
TRBJ2-3 medium-sized TRBV6-4 TRBD1 TGTGCCAGCAGTGACGGGACAGGGGGCACAGATACGCAGTATTTT CASSDGTGGTDTQYF
TRBJ2-7 once TRBV28 NA TGTGCCAGCAGTTTGGGCAGGGAGGACGAGCAGTACTTC CASSLGREDEQYF
TRBJ1-5 NA TRBV29-1 NA TGCAGCATTGCGGACGGCAATCAGCCCCAGCATTTT CSIADGNQPQHF
TRBJ1-6 once TRBV27 NA TGTGCCAGCAGTTTAATTCCCGGGAGCTCCTATAATTCACCCCTCCACTTT CASSLIPGSSYNSPLHF
TRBJ2-1 few TRBV5-1 TRBD2 TGCGCCAGCAGCTTGGAAGCGGGAGGGTACAATGAGCAGTTCTTC CASSLEAGGYNEQFF
TRBJ1-5 NA TRBV7-2 NA TGTGCGAGCAGGGACGGATATAGCAATCAGCCCCAGCATTTT CASRDGYSNQPQHF
TRBJ2-5 NA TRBV15 TRBD1 TGTGCCACCAGGAGTGGGACAGTCCAAGAGACCCAGTACTTC CATRSGTVQETQYF
TRBJ2-7 NA TRBV5-8 NA TGTGCCAGCAGCCCGGAGGGCAGGTCTCCCTACGAGCAGTACTTC CASSPEGRSPYEQYF
TRBJ1-2 few TRBV7-9 NA TGTGCCAGCAGCTTACTGTCGATCGGGGGCTACACCTTC CASSLLSIGGYTF
TRBJ2-1 NA TRBV5-8 TRBD1 TGTGCCAGCAGCGCGACAGGGGGTTCCTACAATGAGCAGTTCTTC CASSATGGSYNEQFF
TRBJ2-5 NA TRBV5-4 TRBD2 TGTGCCAGCAGCGCACGGACTAGCGGGATTGGCCAAGAGACCCAGTACTTC CASSARTSGIGQETQYF
TRBJ1-2 NA TRBV13 NA TGTGCCAGCAGCCCTGACAGCTCCTTCCTTTATGGCTACACCTTC CASSPDSSFLYGYTF
TRBJ2-5 NA TRBV19 TRBD2 TGTGCCAGTAACCCCGGGGCGGGAGGGCGCGGGGAGACCCAGTACTTC CASNPGAGGRGETQYF
TRBJ2-7 NA TRBV2 TRBD1 TGTGCCGGAATTAGACAGGGGGGATACGAGCAGTACTTC CAGIRQGGYEQYF
TRBJ2-3 few TRBV14 NA TGTGCCAGCAGCTCCGCAGGGGGGCTGGCAGATACGCAGTATTTT CASSSAGGLADTQYF
TRBJ1-4 NA TRBV6-6 NA TGTGCCAGCAGTTACAAGGGGTCAGCTAATGAAAAACTGTTTTTT CASSYKGSANEKLFF
TRBJ1-5 NA TRBV7-2 NA TGTGCCAGCAACCGACAGGTCAATCAGCCCCAGCATTTT CASNRQVNQPQHF
TRBJ2-1 NA TRBV5-1 NA TGCGCCAGCAGCGCGGGACAGCGAGGGAGGGCCGGGGATGAGCAGTTCTTC CASSAGQRGRAGDEQFF
TRBJ2-3 few TRBV5-6 NA TGTGCCAGCAGCTTCGGGGGTAGTCGCCTTAGCACAGATACGCAGTATTTT CASSFGGSRLSTDTQYF
TRBJ1-5 NA TRBV18 TRBD1 TGTGCCAGCTCACCGGGGGCAGGGGGTTTGAATCAGCCCCAGCATTTT CASSPGAGGLNQPQHF
TRBJ2-1 NA TRBV5-4 TRBD1 TGTGCCAGCAGCTTGGAGGGACAGGGTCACAATGAGCAGTTCTTC CASSLEGQGHNEQFF
TRBJ2-7 NA TRBV18 NA TGTGCCAGCTCACCTAACCGGGGATCCTACGAGCAGTACTTC CASSPNRGSYEQYF
TRBJ2-7 NA TRBV29-1 TRBD2 TGCAGCGTTGGAGGCGGGAGGGGTTACGAGCAGTACTTC CSVGGGRGYEQYF
TRBJ1-1 NA TRBV5-4 NA TGTGCCAGCAGCCTGGGTGCGGGAAGGGTCCTAAACACTGAAGCTTTCTTT CASSLGAGRVLNTEAFF
TRBJ2-6 NA TRBV2 NA TGTGCCAGCAGTGACCCCTCTGGGGCCAACGTCCTGACTTTC CASSDPSGANVLTF
TRBJ2-6 NA TRBV2 NA TGTGCCAGCTCCAGCGATGGGGCCAACGTCCTGACTTTC CASSSDGANVLTF
TRBJ2-5 NA TRBV4-1 TRBD2 TGCGCCAGCAGCCAGGCTTCGGGACCGGGGGGGGAGACCCAGTACTTC CASSQASGPGGETQYF
TRBJ2-7 NA TRBV5-6 NA TGTGCCAGCAGCTGGGGCCGGGGTAGTGAGCAGTACTTC CASSWGRGSEQYF
TRBJ1-5 NA TRBV10-3 TRBD1 TGTGCCACCACCGCCCAGGGGGAGCATCAGCCCCAGCATTTT CATTAQGEHQPQHF
TRBJ2-7 once TRBV5-1 TRBD1 TGCGCCAGCAGCCTCCGGGACAGGACATACGAGCAGTACTTC CASSLRDRTYEQYF
TRBJ1-2 NA TRBV28 TRBD1 TGTGCCAGCAGTTCGGTCCCTCCTAACAGGGGAATTTACACCTTC CASSSVPPNRGIYTF
TRBJ2-2 NA TRBV5-1 NA TGCGCCAGCAGCTTGGATCCACCGGGGGCTCTCACCGGGGAGCTGTTTTTT CASSLDPPGALTGELFF
TRBJ1-4 NA TRBV2 NA TGTGCCAGCACCCAAAGTCAGGGTGGGGGAAAACTGTTTTTT CASTQSQGGGKLFF
TRBJ1-4 NA TRBV5-1 NA TGCGCCAGCAGCCCGGGAGGTGGGGGGGATGAAAAACTGTTTTTT CASSPGGGGDEKLFF
TRBJ1-2 NA TRBV28 TRBD1 TGTGCCAGCAGCTCGGGACAGGGCGGCGGCTACACCTTC CASSSGQGGGYTF
TRBJ2-7 NA TRBV9 TRBD1 TGTGCCAGCAGCCCCCAGGGGACAGAGTACGAGCAGTACTTC CASSPQGTEYEQYF
TRBJ2-7 NA TRBV5-1 NA TGCGCCAGCCAGGAGACGACAGCCACCTACGAGCAGTACTTC CASQETTATYEQYF
TRBJ1-2 NA TRBV7-3 NA TGTGCCAGTGGGACTGCAAACTATGGCTACACCTTC CASGTANYGYTF
TRBJ1-2 once TRBV6-6 TRBD1 TGTGCCAGCAGTCCGGGACAGACCTATGGCTACACCTTC CASSPGQTYGYTF
TRBJ2-7 NA TRBV20-1 NA TGCAGTGCTATCGATTTAGAAGAGCAGTACTTC CSAIDLEEQYF
TRBJ1-3 NA TRBV29-1 NA TGCAGCGTGGGACTCGGCCATTCTGGAAACACCATATATTTT CSVGLGHSGNTIYF
TRBJ1-2 NA TRBV5-1 TRBD1 TGCGCCAGCAGCTTTACCATCCCGGCACAGGGGGCTGACTATGGCTACACCTTC CASSFTIPAQGADYGYTF
TRBJ2-3 NA TRBV5-4 TRBD2 TGTGCCAGCAGCTTACTAGCGGGAGGCCCAGATACGCAGTATTTT CASSLLAGGPDTQYF